This TCR beta chain was captured by sequencing in a study of neoadjuvant nivolumab and ipilimumab in lung cancer. Study-level information: The combination arm added day-1 ipilimumab 1 mg/kg to nivolumab 3 mg/kg on days 1, 15, 29.

Study results and limitations: Pathologic regression was not significantly tied to TCR clonality. From pretherapy to surgery, tumor richness and clonality rose with dual therapy.

The germline gives CDR1 SNHLY, CDR2 FYNNEI. V gave up 3 bases and J gave up 11 bases, with 16 bases separating them. CDR3 length equals 14 residues. This clone occurred once. Its antigen remains unknown. The assay was immunoSEQ multiplex PCR, and TCRdb's table has in-frame clones only and misses some. Among 20,000 to 25,000 clones, approximately 81% were seen once, and the ten largest hold under 30%. The source of this sequence is an adult with non-small cell lung cancer. This chain joins TRBV2 and TRBJ1-4; D remains unclear. Sequences were derived from peripheral blood, sampled before neoadjuvant nivolumab, alone or with ipilimumab. The CDR3 DNA reads TGTGCCAGCAGTGATGAACAGAGTGGCCCTAAACTGTTTTTT. Translated: CASSDEQSGPKLFF.